Reported below is one TCR beta chain. Its antigen is undetermined. The record originates from a study of OX40 agonist ivuxolimab in advanced cancers. Overall study findings and caveats: It was also the case that some nonresponders had low normalized T-cell clonal expansion.

Measured with immunoSEQ multiplex PCR; TCRdb has only the in-frame clones, and not every one. Among some 52,000 clones listed, approximately 83% were seen once. Germline CDR1 and CDR2: LNHDA and SQIVND (reference sequence). The V and J ends lost 4 bases and 7 bases, in that order; junction bases with no gene match: 11. The CDR3 extends over 16 amino acids. The chain has TRBV19 and TRBJ2-1, with 9 bases lining up with TRBD2. The sample was CD4+ or CD8+ T cells sorted from blood, taken in a trial of the OX40 agonist ivuxolimab. This receptor was taken from an adult with an advanced solid tumor such as melanoma, head and neck, liver or kidney cancer. The CDR3 region has the DNA TGTGCCAGTAGTAAAGGGCGGCTAGCGGGGACAAATGAGCAGTTCTTC. This sequence encodes CASSKGRLAGTNEQFF.